These 30 T cell receptor beta chains originate from one sample sequenced in a study of blood T cells in healthy people across ages. A second PCR, run for roughly 7 to 11 cycles, used a sample-barcoded 5' primer plus a J-beta primer mix. Via MiXCR, TCRdb re-called the 5' RACE reads, giving one row per CDR3 protein. The table shows 1.5 million to 2 million distinct CDR3 sequences, with 28% occurring only once. Material for sequencing was blood. Source of these receptors: a woman aged 25 to 39 in good health.

The rearrangement uses TRBV12-3 or TRBV12-4 and TRBJ2-2, with 7 bases aligning to TRBD1. The CDR3 loop spans 15 amino acids. V dropped 5 bases and J dropped 1; count of bases not matched to a gene: 4. The DNA of the CDR3 is TGTGCCAGCAGTGCCAACAGGGGGAACACCGGGGAGCTGTTTTTT. Residues: CASSANRGNTGELFF.

The chain combines TRBV29-1 with TRBJ2-1; 10 bases fit TRBD1. The length of the CDR3 is 14 residues. J lost 8 bases, V lost 5 bases, and 9 bases had no gene match. Germline loops: CDR1 SQVTM, CDR2 ANQGSEA. In DNA, the CDR3 is TGCAGCGTTCAGGACAGGGGGGATTGGGATGAGCAGTTCTTC. This gives the protein CSVQDRGDWDEQFF.

The rearrangement joins TRBV4-3 to TRBJ2-1; TRBD2 matches 14 bases. The CDR3 sequence is 18 residues long. The V gene end was trimmed by 4 bases and the J gene end by 9 bases; junction bases not matched to a gene: 14. Per the germline V gene, CDR1 is LGHNA and CDR2 is YSLEER. CDR3 in amino acids: CASSPKPRLAGGSSEQFF. Here the CDR3 DNA reads TGCGCCAGCAGCCCAAAACCGAGACTAGCGGGAGGGAGTAGTGAGCAGTTCTTC.

The chain joins TRBV7-6 to TRBJ2-1; no clear D. The V gene lost 8 bases and the J gene lost 5 bases, with 10 bases spanning the gap. The germline V gene has CDR1 SGHVS and CDR2 FNYEAQ. The length of the CDR3 is 12 residues. In DNA, the CDR3 is TGTGCCAGCGCCTCCCACGACAATGAGCAGTTCTTC. Amino acid sequence: CASASHDNEQFF.

This sequence joins TRBV30 and TRBJ2-1, with no clear D. Germline CDR1 is GTSNPN and CDR2 is SVGIG (reference sequence). Trimming removed 0 bases at V and 10 bases at J, with 10 bases between. The CDR3 has 12 amino acids. DNA for the CDR3: TGTGCCTGGAGTGTACAAGGATACGAGCAGTTCTTC. Translation: CAWSVQGYEQFF.

This clonotype has a count of ten or more. CDR3 DNA: TGTGCCAGCAGTGGATGGGTCCGTGGGGAGCAGTACTTC. The encoded protein is CASSGWVRGEQYF. V and J are TRBV2 and TRBJ2-7; D remains unclear. The germline V and J ends were trimmed by 4 bases and 7 bases, with 14 bases remaining between them. The CDR3 runs 13 residues. CDR1 SNHLY and CDR2 FYNNEI come from the germline V gene.

CDR3 residues: CASSLNGGTRDTQYF. CDR3 sequence (DNA): TGTGCCAGCAGCTTAAATGGGGGGACTAGAGATACGCAGTATTTT. The chain joins TRBV7-3 to TRBJ2-3; 8 positions agree with TRBD2. Germline lookup yields CDR1 SGHTA and CDR2 FQGTGA. V lost 1 base and J lost 5; bases outside the gene matches: 5. The CDR3 runs 15 residues.

The table lists this clonotype with a count of one. This CDR3 reads CASSWAKATEAFF. The CDR3 nucleotides read TGTGCCAGCAGCTGGGCAAAAGCCACTGAAGCTTTCTTT. The gene calls are TRBV5-5 and TRBJ1-1; no clear D gene. This CDR3 is 13 amino acids long. Germline V gene data show CDR1 as SGHKS and CDR2 as YYEKEE (reference sequence). Between the trimmed V and J ends, which lost 3 bases and 4 bases, there was a span of 10 bases.

This sequence joins TRBV9 and TRBJ2-3, with 11 bases matching TRBD1. V gave up 0 bases and J gave up 3 bases; unmatched junction bases: 6. Germline V gene data show CDR1 as SGDLS and CDR2 as YYNGEE. The CDR3 has 17 residues. CDR3 nucleotide sequence: TGTGCCAGCAGCGTAGGGACAGGGGGCATCAGAACAGATACGCAGTATTTT. Translation: CASSVGTGGIRTDTQYF. Full variable domain (rest looked up from reference TRBV9 and TRBJ2-3): DSGVTQTPKHLITATGQRVTLRCSPRSGDLSVYWYQQSLDQGLQFLIQYYNGEERAKGNILERFSAQQFPDLHSELNLSSLELGDSALYFCASSVGTGGIRTDTQYFGPGTRLTVL.

About this clonotype: The junction and the germline gene differ at one end; a read error may be behind it. This chain uses TRBV6-5 with TRBJ2-3, with 11 bases matching TRBD2. Germline V gene lookup returns CDR1 MNHEY and CDR2 SVGAGI. The CDR3 runs 15 residues. CDR3 amino acids: CASKLGTSGTDMQYF. CDR3 coding DNA: TGTGCCAGCAAGTTAGGGACTAGCGGCACAGATATGCAGTATTTT.

This clonotype was found many times. The genes are TRBV9 and TRBJ2-1; 11 nucleotides agree with TRBD2. The CDR3 has 15 residues. After removal of 2 bases from V and 8 bases from J, the junction contained 6 bases not matched to a gene. Germline V CDR1 and CDR2: SGDLS, YYNGEE. CDR3 sequence (DNA): TGTGCCAGCAGCGTTACTAGCGGGAGTAGGTATGAGCAGTTCTTC. Its protein product is CASSVTSGSRYEQFF.

The chain recombines TRBV5-1 with TRBJ2-1; D is uncertain. The V and J ends lost 3 bases and 13 bases respectively, with 17 bases between them. The CDR3 spans 13 residues. Per germline, CDR1 SGHRS and CDR2 YFSETQ. The CDR3 nucleotides are TGCGCCAGCAGCTGGGCAGTCGAAAAGGACCAGTTCTTC. Translating gives CASSWAVEKDQFF. Looking up the rest from reference TRBV5-1 and TRBJ2-1 gives the full variable domain: KAGVTQTPRYLIKTRGQQVTLSCSPISGHRSVSWYQQTPGQGLQFLFEYFSETQRNKGNFPGRFSGRQFSNSRSEMNVSTLELGDSALYLCASSWAVEKDQFFGPGTRLTVL.

This clonotype has more than one count but fewer than ten. The chain couples TRBV12-3 or TRBV12-4 to TRBJ2-3; TRBD2 agrees at 11 bases. This CDR3 is built from 18 residues. V gave up 1 base and J gave up 6 bases; unmatched junction bases: 12. The CDR3 nucleotides are TGTGCCAGCAGTTTAGACGGGAGACTAGCGGGGAAGGTGGATACGCAGTATTTT. Translating it yields CASSLDGRLAGKVDTQYF.

The rearrangement uses TRBV11-2 and TRBJ2-1; 7 bases map to TRBD2. The V gene end was trimmed by 1 base and the J gene end by 6 bases; junction bases not matched to a gene: 9. The CDR3 has 16 amino acids. CDR1 is SGHAT and CDR2 is FQNNGV in the germline V gene. Here the CDR3 DNA reads TGTGCCAGCAGCTTAGGCACGGGGGGAATACTCAATGAGCAGTTCTTC. Translating gives CASSLGTGGILNEQFF.

Notes on this clonotype: It may be a read error: a sequence one base away is much more abundant. The chain uses TRBV9 and TRBJ2-4; the D gene is possibly TRBD2 (6 bases). Germline loops: CDR1 SGDLS, CDR2 YYNGEE. V was pared by 0 bases and J by 13 bases, with 17 bases between. The CDR3 has 14 amino acids. CDR3 protein: CASSVGSGRYGQYF. In DNA form, the CDR3 reads TGTGCCAGCAGCGTAGGCTCAGGGAGGTACGGGCAGTACTTC.

In this sample, this clonotype turned up many times. The gene calls are TRBV12-3 or TRBV12-4 and TRBJ2-1, with 9 positions matching TRBD2. The V gene end was trimmed by 1 base and the J gene end by 9 bases; junction bases not matched to a gene: 10. CDR3 length equals 16 residues. The CDR3 here is CASSLGAGGIGGEQFF. In nucleotides, the CDR3 is TGTGCCAGCAGTTTAGGAGCGGGAGGCATTGGGGGTGAGCAGTTCTTC.

To note about this clonotype: At one end the junction does not follow the germline gene, possibly because of a read error. The gene calls are TRBV9 and TRBJ2-7, with a possible D match to TRBD2 (6 bases). Germline-derived CDR1 and CDR2 are SGDLS and YYNGEE. The length of the CDR3 is 15 residues. The CDR3 region has the DNA TGTGCCAGCAGCGCCCGCGCGGGGAGCTCCCACGAGCAGTACTTC. Translating gives CASSARAGSSHEQYF.

A word on this clonotype: The junction and the germline gene differ at one end; a read error may be behind it. V gene TRBV12-3 or TRBV12-4 combines with J gene TRBJ2-1; possibly TRBD2 for D (6 bases). The CDR3 is 16 amino acids. The CDR3 DNA reads as TGTGCCGGCAGGACTACGGTTATTTCCACTCACAATGAGCAGTTCTTC. Protein product: CAGRTTVISTHNEQFF.

With respect to this clonotype: A clone one base away is much larger, so this may be a read error. The chain has TRBV7-2 and TRBJ2-6; TRBD1 aligns across 7 bases. The V segment lost 2 bases and the J segment 2 bases; nucleotides outside the gene matches: 3. The CDR3 consists of 16 residues. Germline V gene lookup returns CDR1 SGHTA and CDR2 FQGNSA. The CDR3 spells CASSLKTGTGANVLTF. CDR3 sequence (DNA): TGTGCCAGCAGCTTAAAGACAGGGACTGGGGCCAACGTCCTGACTTTC.

This clonotype was recorded at least ten times. This chain uses TRBV10-3 with TRBJ2-7; D unresolved. Germline V gene data show CDR1 as ENHRY and CDR2 as SYGVKD. This CDR3 comprises 13 residues. Trimming took 0 bases from V and 0 from J, leaving 3 bases between them. CDR3 region: CAISESVSYEQYF. CDR3 sequence (DNA): TGTGCCATCAGTGAGTCTGTCTCCTACGAGCAGTACTTC.

Only a few counts were recorded for this clonotype. This chain connects TRBV20-1 to TRBJ2-7; D unclear. V was pared by 7 bases and J by 5 bases, with 15 bases between. In germline, CDR1 is DFQATT, CDR2 SNEGSKA (reference sequence). The length of the CDR3 is 12 residues. CDR3: CSVHPSGDEQYF. In DNA form, the CDR3 reads TGCAGTGTTCATCCTTCCGGCGACGAGCAGTACTTC.

Regarding this clonotype: Germline and junction disagree at one end, which may indicate a read error. V gene TRBV20-1 combines with J gene TRBJ2-7; TRBD2 matches 10 bases. This CDR3 is built from 13 residues. Germline V gene sequence: CDR1 DFQATT, CDR2 SNEGSKA (reference sequence). DNA for the CDR3: TGTAGTGGTACTAGCGGGAAAGTCTACGAGCAGTACTTC. Residues: CSGTSGKVYEQYF.

This clonotype was seen more than once but under ten times. The chain employs TRBV6-2 or TRBV6-3 and TRBJ1-5; TRBD1 matches 9 bases. In germline, CDR1 is MNHEY, CDR2 SVGEGT. The CDR3 has 16 amino acids. The V segment lost 6 bases and the J segment 4 bases; nucleotides outside the gene matches: 10. CDR3 sequence: CASSTPGTGPNQPQHF. The CDR3 DNA follows: TGTGCCAGCAGCACCCCCGGGACAGGGCCTAATCAGCCCCAGCATTTT.

This clonotype has just a few counts. The gene calls are TRBV5-1 and TRBJ2-1, with 14 bases that match TRBD2. J lost 6 bases, V lost 4 bases, and 3 bases had no gene match. CDR1 SGHRS and CDR2 YFSETQ come from the germline V gene. The CDR3 spans 15 residues. The CDR3 loop is CASSTTSGGANEQFF. The DNA for the CDR3 is TGCGCCAGCAGCACGACTAGCGGGGGGGCCAATGAGCAGTTCTTC.

This clonotype has more than one count but fewer than ten. This chain joins TRBV11-2 and TRBJ1-2; D is undetermined. Per germline, CDR1 SGHAT and CDR2 FQNNGV. Trimming stripped 5 bases from V and 6 bases from J, with 13 bases between. This CDR3 contains 13 residues. The CDR3 nucleotides are TGTGCCAGCAGCCCCCAAAGGAAGGATGGCTACACCTTC. Amino acids: CASSPQRKDGYTF.

This clonotype was seen repeatedly, ten times or more. J is TRBJ2-5 and V is TRBV10-3; TRBD2 aligns across 8 bases. Germline V gene sequence: CDR1 ENHRY, CDR2 SYGVKD. The CDR3 has 15 residues. With 2 bases clipped from V and 4 bases from J, the junction kept 6 bases outside the gene matches. The CDR3 DNA reads as TGTGCCATCAGTGAGAGGGGACTAGAACGAGAGACCCAGTACTTC. Its protein is CAISERGLERETQYF.

The chain is built from TRBV20-1 and TRBJ2-7, with D perhaps TRBD1 (6 bases). Per germline, CDR1 DFQATT and CDR2 SNEGSKA (reference sequence). V was cut by 0 bases and J by 4 bases, with 16 bases left in between. The CDR3 is 15 amino acids. CDR3 nucleotides: TGCAGTGCTAGAGAAGAGGAAAGAGGGGGTTACGAGCAGTACTTC. Translation: CSAREEERGGYEQYF.

J is TRBJ2-1 and V is TRBV12-3 or TRBV12-4; 8 nucleotides align to TRBD2. V was clipped by 7 bases and J by 6 bases; unmatched bases: 8. This CDR3 region has 14 residues. CDR3: CASNFLAGGNEQFF. CDR3 DNA sequence: TGTGCCAGCAATTTCTTGGCGGGAGGCAATGAGCAGTTCTTC.

The sample holds many counts of this clonotype. The J gene is TRBJ1-2, the V gene TRBV5-1; 12 nucleotides agree with TRBD1. Trimming cost V 4 bases and J 6 bases; bases outside gene matches: 4. Per germline, CDR1 SGHRS and CDR2 YFSETQ. CDR3 length equals 14 residues. The CDR3 DNA sequence: TGCGCCAGCAGCCTCGGGACAGGGGGCGATGGCTACACCTTC. It encodes CASSLGTGGDGYTF.

This clonotype was seen many times. The CDR3 bases are TGTGCCATCAGTGGGACAGGGGGCGTCGATGAGCAGTTCTTC. Translating it yields CAISGTGGVDEQFF. V gene TRBV10-3 combines with J gene TRBJ2-1, with 11 bases lining up with TRBD1. Germline V lookup: CDR1 ENHRY, CDR2 SYGVKD. This CDR3 comprises 14 residues. V lost 4 bases, J lost 8 bases, and 4 bases stayed unmatched.